This TCR beta chain emerged from a study of cytomegalovirus exposure and HLA in healthy donors. Overall study results and limits: Rarity marked most TCR sequences, yet some public TCRs occurred in many donors. Researchers counted 180 or so TCR beta chains as cytomegalovirus-associated.

Assay used: immunoSEQ multiplex PCR; TCRdb lists only in-frame clones, some missing. The sample includes 120,000 or so clones, approximately 89% of them seen just once. Regarding this clone: Its antigen is unknown.

This receptor was identified in a woman aged 18-29 years in good health and CMV-seronegative. The sample was PBMCs.

CDR3 nucleotides: TGTGCCAGCAGTGAAGGACACGACGGGGGAGCTAACTATGGCTACACCTTC. The encoded protein is CASSEGHDGGANYGYTF. V usage is TRBV6-1 and J usage is TRBJ1-2, with a weak D call TRBD1 (5 bases). Trimming removed 1 base at V and 0 bases at J, with 15 bases between. CDR1 and CDR2 (germline): MNHNS, SASEGT. The CDR3 totals 17 residues.